The 17 T cell receptor beta chains presented below share a single source sample, sequenced in a study of blood T cell repertoires in COVID-19. Sequencing used immunoSEQ multiplex PCR; TCRdb keeps in-frame clones, though not all of them. The table records about 130,000 clones, roughly 80% of them present only once. The material sequenced was peripheral blood. These receptors all come from a woman aged 55-69 years with acute or convalescent COVID-19.

This clone appeared once. The chain joins TRBV10-3 to TRBJ2-2, with 9 bases matching TRBD1. CDR1 ENHRY and CDR2 SYGVKD come from the germline V gene. V lost 10 bases and J lost 6; bases outside the gene matches: 18. The CDR3 loop spans 17 amino acids. CDR3 protein: CATHSKEGQGSPGELFF. For the CDR3, the DNA is TGTGCCACCCACTCAAAGGAGGGACAGGGATCTCCCGGGGAGCTGTTTTTT.

The chain recombines TRBV27 with TRBJ1-5; D not resolved. Trimming shortened V by 0 bases and J by 6 bases, and 12 bases separated the two germline ends. The CDR3 spans 15 residues. Germline CDR1 MNHEY, CDR2 SMNVEV (reference sequence). The CDR3, as DNA: TGTGCCAGCAGTTTATCATCGGGATTGGGTCAGCCCCAGCATTTT. Protein product: CASSLSSGLGQPQHF.

This sequence joins TRBV2 and TRBJ1-1; 9 bases line up with TRBD1. Germline loops: CDR1 SNHLY, CDR2 FYNNEI. Trimming took 4 bases from V and 7 from J; bases not matched to a gene: 13. The length of the CDR3 is 16 residues. CDR3 nucleotides: TGTGCCAGCAGTGGCGGGACAGGGATCGATTGGGGTGAAGCTTTCTTT. Amino acid sequence: CASSGGTGIDWGEAFF.

V gene TRBV9 combines with J gene TRBJ1-4; tentative D call: TRBD1 (5 bases). This CDR3 spans 16 amino acids. The germline V and J ends were trimmed by 2 bases and 5 bases, with 16 bases remaining between them. Per the germline V gene, CDR1 is SGDLS and CDR2 is YYNGEE. As DNA, the CDR3 is TGTGCCAGCAGCGTGGGGGGGACGGCGGTAAATGAAAAACTGTTTTTT. Translating it yields CASSVGGTAVNEKLFF.

This chain joins TRBV12-5 and TRBJ2-7; 11 nucleotides agree with TRBD1. Trimming took 7 bases from V and 6 from J; bases not matched to a gene: 8. Per the germline V gene, CDR1 is LGHNT and CDR2 is FRNRAP. The CDR3 extends over 14 amino acids. The CDR3 region has the DNA TGTGCTAGTGCCTTCGCCGGGACAGGGGGCGAGCAGTACTTC. This gives the protein CASAFAGTGGEQYF.

The genes are TRBV29-1 and TRBJ1-2; 7 bases line up with TRBD1. This CDR3 has 12 amino acids. CDR1 and CDR2 (germline): SQVTM, ANQGSEA. V was clipped by 6 bases and J by 4 bases; unmatched bases: 5. CDR3 nucleotides: TGCAGCGTCCTCGGGGACAGCTATGGCTACACCTTC. Its protein is CSVLGDSYGYTF.

The rearrangement links TRBV5-6 to TRBJ2-7, with a possible D match to TRBD2 (5 bases). This CDR3 comprises 16 residues. V dropped 0 bases and J dropped 4 bases, with 17 bases sitting between them. Germline V gene data show CDR1 as SGHDT and CDR2 as YYEEEE. CDR3 region: CASSLGVNPRVYEQYF. DNA of the CDR3: TGTGCCAGCAGCTTGGGGGTCAATCCGAGGGTTTACGAGCAGTACTTC.

The genes are TRBV24-1 and TRBJ2-1, with 7 bases identical to TRBD1. V lost 1 base to trimming and J lost 8 bases; unmatched junction nucleotides: 10. Germline CDR1 reads KGHDR; CDR2 reads SFDVKD. This CDR3 is built from 16 residues. This chain's CDR3 is CATSDFSRTGIHEQFF. The CDR3 DNA sequence: TGTGCCACCAGTGATTTTTCAAGGACAGGTATCCATGAGCAGTTCTTC.

There are a few counts of this clone. V gene TRBV28 combines with J gene TRBJ1-2, with 7 bases identical to TRBD1. This CDR3 comprises 13 residues. Trimming cost V 6 bases and J 6 bases; bases outside gene matches: 7. The germline gives CDR1 MDHEN, CDR2 SYDVKM. The CDR3 reads CASSQGDSHGYTF. CDR3 DNA sequence: TGTGCCAGCAGCCAAGGGGACAGCCATGGCTACACCTTC.

The chain joins TRBV28 to TRBJ1-5; 9 nucleotides match TRBD1. This CDR3 has 15 amino acids. Germline loops: CDR1 MDHEN, CDR2 SYDVKM. The V gene end was trimmed by 6 bases and the J gene end by 6 bases; junction bases not matched to a gene: 9. The CDR3 here is CASSLDRGGGQPQHF. In DNA, the CDR3 is TGTGCCAGCAGCCTGGACAGGGGAGGAGGTCAGCCCCAGCATTTT.

The CDR3: CASSILSGGRETQYF. For the CDR3, the DNA is TGTGCCAGTAGTATCCTGAGCGGGGGACGGGAGACCCAGTACTTC. The V gene is TRBV19, the J gene TRBJ2-5; 8 nucleotides align to TRBD2. Looked up from germline, CDR1 is LNHDA and CDR2 is SQIVND (reference sequence). This CDR3 spans 15 amino acids. J was trimmed by 5 bases and V by 3 bases; bases with no gene match: 8.

The chain combines TRBV11-2 with TRBJ2-4, with 8 bases that match TRBD1. Germline V gene data show CDR1 as SGHAT and CDR2 as FQNNGV. With V trimmed by 1 base and J by 4 bases, 9 bases remained unmatched. The length of the CDR3 is 17 residues. CDR3 residues: CASSLGLRGRMKNIQYF. In nucleotides, the CDR3 is TGTGCCAGCAGCTTAGGCCTCAGGGGGCGAATGAAAAACATTCAGTACTTC.

The chain joins TRBV29-1 to TRBJ2-3; possible D gene TRBD1, 6 bases. Trimming shortened V by 4 bases and J by 2 bases, and 16 bases separated the two germline ends. In germline, CDR1 is SQVTM, CDR2 ANQGSEA. CDR3 length equals 15 residues. This CDR3 reads CSVGSAGDHTDTQYF. In DNA form, the CDR3 reads TGCAGCGTTGGTTCGGCAGGGGACCACACAGATACGCAGTATTTT.

In DNA form, the CDR3 reads TGTGCCAGCACCCAGGGACAGGGGTACATGAACACTGAAGCTTTCTTT. Translating gives CASTQGQGYMNTEAFF. The chain couples TRBV27 to TRBJ1-1; 10 positions match TRBD1. The CDR3 contains 16 residues. The trim removed 7 bases at V and 0 bases at J, leaving 8 bases unmatched. The germline CDR1 and CDR2 sequences are MNHEY and SMNVEV (reference sequence).

The chain carries TRBV7-9 and TRBJ2-1; 7 nucleotides align to TRBD1. Trimming removed 5 bases from V and 0 bases from J; junction bases left unmatched: 4. The V gene's germline CDR1 is SEHNR and CDR2 FQNEAQ (reference sequence). The CDR3 is made up of 15 amino acids. In DNA form, the CDR3 reads TGTGCCAGCAGCCCCCCAGGGGGCTCCTACAATGAGCAGTTCTTC. Protein: CASSPPGGSYNEQFF.

This clone appeared once. This CDR3 is CASSVDLWNEGQGSYNEQFF. For the CDR3, the DNA is TGTGCCAGCAGCGTAGATCTATGGAATGAGGGACAGGGATCCTACAATGAGCAGTTCTTC. This chain uses TRBV9 with TRBJ2-1; 9 bases match TRBD1. Germline trimming cut 0 bases from V and 1 base from J; bases unmatched to any gene: 14. The length of the CDR3 is 20 residues. Germline V lookup: CDR1 SGDLS, CDR2 YYNGEE. Filled out from reference TRBV9 and TRBJ2-1, the complete variable domain reads DSGVTQTPKHLITATGQRVTLRCSPRSGDLSVYWYQQSLDQGLQFLIQYYNGEERAKGNILERFSAQQFPDLHSELNLSSLELGDSALYFCASSVDLWNEGQGSYNEQFFGPGTRLTVL.

The chain carries TRBV2 and TRBJ1-6; no reliable D call. The length of the CDR3 is 14 residues. V gave up 9 bases and J gave up 5 bases, with 14 bases separating them. Germline CDR1 and CDR2: SNHLY and FYNNEI. The CDR3 DNA reads as TGTGCCAGTAATAGGAGATTAGATAATTCACCCCTCCACTTT. Residues: CASNRRLDNSPLHF.